A single sample is the source of the 5 T cell receptor beta chains below, sequenced in a study of T cell responses to AZD1222 COVID-19 vaccine. TCRdb keeps only in-frame clones here, not all; method: immunoSEQ multiplex PCR. The data hold about 160,000 clones, with 80% to 95% observed a single time. The material sequenced was peripheral blood, taken on day 0 of AZD1222 vaccination. All receptors come from an adult in good health.

V usage is TRBV9 and J usage is TRBJ1-1; D gene ambiguous. With 0 bases removed from V and 1 base from J, the gap between germline ends came to 10 bases. The CDR3 totals 15 residues. Per germline, CDR1 SGDLS and CDR2 YYNGEE. CDR3 loop: CASSVESDTNTEAFF. The CDR3 bases are TGTGCCAGCAGCGTAGAGTCCGACACGAACACTGAAGCTTTCTTT.

The rearrangement uses TRBV28 and TRBJ1-1; D possibly corresponds to TRBD1 (5 bases). V was trimmed by 2 bases and J by 11 bases, leaving 15 bases between them. Germline CDR1 reads MDHEN; CDR2 reads SYDVKM. The CDR3 is 13 amino acids. DNA for the CDR3: TGTGCCAGCAGTTTACCTGCGGGGACGGAGGCTTTCTTT. It encodes CASSLPAGTEAFF.

This clone was seen only once. V usage is TRBV6-1 and J usage is TRBJ1-3; the D is unclear. The CDR3 sequence is 14 residues long. Trimming left V 2 bases short and J 1 base short, with 6 bases between. Germline assignment: CDR1 MNHNS and CDR2 SASEGT. The CDR3 sequence is CASSELGSGNTIYF. DNA of the CDR3: TGTGCCAGCAGTGAATTGGGTTCTGGAAACACCATATATTTT.

This clone was detected only once. The chain combines TRBV20-1 with TRBJ2-7, with D possibly TRBD2 on 5 matching bases. V was shortened by 3 bases and J by 2 bases, with 14 bases between the two germline ends. The germline V gene has CDR1 DFQATT and CDR2 SNEGSKA (reference sequence). This CDR3 is 14 amino acids long. The CDR3 here is CSASRGDLTYEQYF. DNA of the CDR3: TGCAGTGCTAGTCGGGGTGACCTTACCTACGAGCAGTACTTC.

This chain uses TRBV28 with TRBJ2-1, with 7 bases aligning to TRBD1. The CDR3 sequence is 16 residues long. CDR1 and CDR2 (germline): MDHEN, SYDVKM. Trimming at V came to 5 bases and at J to 0 bases, leaving 7 bases not matched to a gene. The CDR3 nucleotides are TGTGCCAGCAGTCCCAGGACAGGCGGCTCCTACAATGAGCAGTTCTTC. This gives the protein CASSPRTGGSYNEQFF.